Following are 15 T cell receptor beta chains from one sample sequenced in a study of blood T cells in healthy people across ages (dated by TCRdb to between 2015 and 2016). Libraries came from 5' RACE. The sequencer was an Illumina HiSeq 2500. The second PCR ran for roughly 7 to 11 cycles and used a J-beta primer mix along with a sample-barcoded 5' primer. TCRdb handled the public reads itself, with Q25 trimming in fastp and clone calling in MiXCR, and kept productive beta chains. Identical CDR3 proteins give one entry, which carries the most common genes and DNA. Within this sample are 600,000 to 800,000 distinct CDR3 sequences, with around 50% of them counted one time only. Around an eighth of the sample is taken by the ten largest. Sequenced material: blood. The receptor source for this set is a woman over 75 in good health.

A note on this clonotype: A much larger clone differs from this one at a single base, so this may be a read error. The gene calls are TRBV5-5 and TRBJ1-5; D is ambiguous. In germline, CDR1 is SGHKS, CDR2 YYEKEE (reference sequence). The CDR3 runs to 14 residues. The CDR3: CVSSLVWDSQPQHF. Here the CDR3 DNA reads TGTGTCAGCAGCTTGGTGTGGGATAGTCAGCCCCAGCATTTT. Together with reference TRBV5-5 and TRBJ1-5, the CDR3 gives the full variable domain: DAGVTQSPTHLIKTRGQQVTLRCSPISGHKSVSWYQQVLGQGPQFIFQYYEKEERGRGNFPDRFSARQFPNYSSELNVNALLLGDSALYLCVSSLVWDSQPQHFGDGTRLSIL.

Only one count was recorded for this clonotype. One end of the junction is discordant with germline, which a read error may explain. The chain has TRBV4-1 and TRBJ2-4, with D uncertain. The end of the DNA aligns better with TRBJ2-7, so the J call may be wrong. Per germline, CDR1 MGHRA and CDR2 YSYEKL. This CDR3 has 11 residues. The CDR3 nucleotides read TGCGCCTGCAGCCAATCTTACGAGCAGTACTTC. Amino acids: CACSQSYEQYF.

This clonotype was picked up one time. The chain has TRBV2 and TRBJ2-5; possible D gene TRBD2, 5 bases. V gave up 0 bases and J gave up 5 bases, with 22 bases separating them. The germline CDR1 and CDR2 sequences are SNHLY and FYNNEI. The CDR3 contains 18 residues. The DNA for the CDR3 is TGTGCCAGCAGTGAAGCTCCCCCCGGGAACAGCCGGCGGGAGACCCAGTACTTC. It codes for CASSEAPPGNSRRETQYF.

This clonotype has a count of ten or more. The genes are TRBV11-1 and TRBJ2-1; the D gene could be TRBD1 or TRBD2 (6 bases each). Germline-derived CDR1 and CDR2 are SGHAT and FQDESV (reference sequence). Trimming removed 4 bases from V and 6 bases from J, with 16 bases in between. The CDR3 is 15 amino acids. Here the CDR3 reads CASSSRDSRGNEQFF. In DNA, the CDR3 is TGTGCCAGCAGCTCGCGGGACTCCAGGGGCAATGAGCAGTTCTTC.

The V call is TRBV18, the J call TRBJ2-3, with D perhaps TRBD1 or TRBD2 (5 bases each). Trimming took 2 bases from V and 0 from J, leaving 15 bases between them. The CDR3 has 17 residues. Germline CDR1 KGHSH, CDR2 LQKENI. CDR3 DNA sequence: TGTGCCAGCTCACCAATGATGGGACGTGGGAGCACAGATACGCAGTATTTT. Translating gives CASSPMMGRGSTDTQYF.

The chain uses TRBV6-5 and TRBJ2-1; no firm D call. Germline loops: CDR1 MNHEY, CDR2 SVGAGI. The CDR3 consists of 13 residues. The V gene lost 0 bases and the J gene lost 5 bases, with 5 bases spanning the gap. CDR3 in amino acids: CASSYSYHNEQFF. CDR3 sequence (DNA): TGTGCCAGCAGTTACTCGTACCACAATGAGCAGTTCTTC.

On this clonotype: This clone may be a read error of a much larger clone one base away. The genes are TRBV7-2 and TRBJ2-5; 7 bases match TRBD1. The CDR3 sequence is 13 residues long. V shed 4 bases, J shed 13 bases, and the junction held 12 bases outside the gene matches. Germline loops: CDR1 SGHTA, CDR2 FQGNSA. Written as DNA, the CDR3 is TGTGCCAGCAGCTGGAAAGACAGGGCCAGGCGGTACTTC. Residues: CASSWKDRARRYF.

Of note for this clonotype: A read error is possible here, since a much larger clone lies one base away. The chain links TRBV12-3 or TRBV12-4 to TRBJ2-7, with 11 bases matching TRBD2. The V and J ends lost 6 bases and 5 bases, in that order; junction bases with no gene match: 12. The CDR3 is made up of 16 amino acids. CDR3 in amino acids: CASRATGTSGTHEQYF. The CDR3 coding sequence is TGTGCCAGCAGGGCCACCGGGACTAGCGGTACCCACGAGCAGTACTTC.

This clonotype occurred many times. The chain recombines TRBV29-1 with TRBJ2-3; D perhaps matches TRBD1 (6 bases). Germline CDR1 reads SQVTM; CDR2 reads ANQGSEA. V lost 1 base, J lost 6 bases, and 14 bases lay in between. CDR3 length equals 14 residues. The CDR3 DNA reads as TGCAGCGTTGAAGGGGGCAGGGGAGCGGATACGCAGTATTTT. Its protein product is CSVEGGRGADTQYF.

In this sample, this clonotype turned up once. The chain carries TRBV20-1 and TRBJ2-1, with a possible D match to TRBD2 (5 bases). The J call may be mistaken, given a closer DNA end match to TRBJ2-7. CDR1 and CDR2 (germline): DFQATT, SNEGSKA (reference sequence). The CDR3 sequence is 15 residues long. The CDR3 sequence: CSARSSSSSYNEQYF. The DNA of the CDR3 is TGCAGTGCTAGGTCGAGCTCTAGCTCCTACAATGAGCAGTACTTC.

This clonotype turned up a few times. The chain carries TRBV20-1 and TRBJ2-1, with D unclear. The J call may be in error: the DNA end matches TRBJ2-7 better. The germline gives CDR1 DFQATT, CDR2 SNEGSKA (reference sequence). The CDR3 extends over 14 amino acids. This CDR3 reads CSARGPGSYNEQYF. The CDR3 DNA is TGCAGTGCTAGAGGTCCCGGCTCCTACAATGAGCAGTACTTC.

This clonotype has just a few counts. This sequence joins TRBV12-3 or TRBV12-4 and TRBJ2-2; D not resolved. The V end lost 10 bases, the J end lost 5 bases, and 17 bases lay between the germline ends. The CDR3 consists of 14 residues. The CDR3 loop reads CATSIQLRTGELFF. CDR3 DNA sequence: TGTGCCACGAGCATCCAACTGAGAACCGGGGAGCTGTTTTTT.

The rearrangement links TRBV20-1 to TRBJ1-4; D is uncertain. Germline lookup yields CDR1 DFQATT and CDR2 SNEGSKA (reference sequence). The CDR3 is 13 amino acids. Between the trimmed V and J ends, which lost 6 bases and 3 bases, there was a span of 11 bases. The CDR3 DNA reads TGCAGTGCGCCGAGGGCGTCTAATGAAAAACTGTTTTTT. As protein: CSAPRASNEKLFF.

The genes are TRBV7-3 and TRBJ2-1; D unresolved. CDR3 size: 15 residues. The V gene's germline CDR1 is SGHTA and CDR2 FQGTGA. V was trimmed by 2 bases and J by 5 bases, leaving 13 bases between them. This CDR3 is CASSLGPSGNNEQFF. The CDR3 bases are TGTGCCAGCAGCTTAGGACCATCTGGGAACAATGAGCAGTTCTTC.

In the case of this clonotype: Since a much larger clone is just one base distant, this may be a read error. The chain joins TRBV6-1 to TRBJ1-6, with D maybe TRBD1 (6 bases). V lost 2 bases and J 7 bases, leaving 12 bases between the germline ends. CDR1 and CDR2 (germline): MNHNS, SASEGT. The CDR3 covers 15 residues. The CDR3 DNA is TGTGCCAGCAGTGAACCTATACAGGGCAATTCACCCCTCCACTTT. Its protein product is CASSEPIQGNSPLHF.